The 15 T cell receptor beta chains below all came from one sample that was sequenced in a study of cytomegalovirus exposure and HLA in healthy donors (dated by TCRdb to between 2016 and 2019). The library was produced with the immunoSEQ multiplex PCR assay. For the multiplex PCR, a mixture combining 60 forward primers for TCR Vbeta segments and 13 reverse primers for TCR Jbeta segments was used. TCRdb's version of the immuneACCESS table is confined to in-frame rearrangements and falls short of the full clone set. An unresolved V gene accounts for under half of the shortfall where checked; the remainder is of unknown origin. This sample has approximately 150,000 clones in its table, and approximately 80% of those were observed once. The ten largest clonotypes hold roughly 9% of the sample. The specimen sequenced was PBMCs. The receptors stem from a young man in good health and CMV-seropositive.

V and J are TRBV20-1 and TRBJ2-1; 10 positions match TRBD2. Per germline, CDR1 DFQATT and CDR2 SNEGSKA (reference sequence). J was trimmed by 10 bases and V by 7 bases; bases with no gene match: 4. The CDR3 spans 11 residues. In DNA form, the CDR3 reads TGCAGTGGCATACTAGCGGGAGAGCAGTTCTTC. Protein: CSGILAGEQFF.

This sequence joins TRBV2 and TRBJ2-7, with 9 bases matching TRBD1. Trimming took 6 bases from V and 3 from J; bases not matched to a gene: 6. The CDR3 runs to 14 residues. In germline, CDR1 is SNHLY, CDR2 FYNNEI. CDR3 protein: CASRWDRVIYEQYF. In DNA, the CDR3 is TGTGCCAGCAGGTGGGACAGGGTAATCTACGAGCAGTACTTC. The variable domain in full, completed from reference TRBV2 and TRBJ2-7, reads EPEVTQTPSHQVTQMGQEVILRCVPISNHLYFYWYRQILGQKVEFLVSFYNNEISEKSEIFDDQFSVERPDGSNFTLKIRSTKLEDSAMYFCASRWDRVIYEQYFGPGTRLTVT.

The rearrangement links TRBV19 to TRBJ2-1; D might be TRBD1 (6 bases). The V and J ends lost 3 bases and 0 bases respectively, with 15 bases between them. This CDR3 has 17 residues. Germline V gives CDR1 LNHDA, CDR2 SQIVND (reference sequence). The CDR3 sequence is CASSIAAGDSSYNEQFF. CDR3 nucleotides: TGTGCCAGTAGTATTGCGGCAGGGGATAGCTCCTACAATGAGCAGTTCTTC.

The chain recombines TRBV5-1 with TRBJ1-4; 8 bases line up with TRBD1. Germline CDR1 is SGHRS and CDR2 is YFSETQ. V trimming: 2 bases; J trimming: 7 bases; junction bases outside the gene matches: 10. The CDR3 totals 16 residues. As DNA, the CDR3 is TGCGCCAGCAGCTTTACCGGACAGGGCGAGGCTGAAAAACTGTTTTTT. Its translation: CASSFTGQGEAEKLFF. Filled out from reference TRBV5-1 and TRBJ1-4, the complete variable domain reads KAGVTQTPRYLIKTRGQQVTLSCSPISGHRSVSWYQQTPGQGLQFLFEYFSETQRNKGNFPGRFSGRQFSNSRSEMNVSTLELGDSALYLCASSFTGQGEAEKLFFGSGTQLSVL.

This clone was picked up a small number of times. CDR3 sequence: CASSHPGQGDHEQYF. CDR3 bases: TGCGCCAGCAGCCATCCGGGACAGGGGGACCACGAGCAGTACTTC. V gene TRBV4-1 combines with J gene TRBJ2-7, with TRBD1 identical over 11 bases. The J segment lost 5 bases and the V segment lost 3 bases, leaving 6 bases of the junction unmatched. The germline V gene has CDR1 MGHRA and CDR2 YSYEKL. CDR3 length: 15 amino acids.

This chain links TRBV14 with TRBJ2-7; 9 bases align to TRBD1. The CDR3 sequence is 20 residues long. The trim removed 4 bases at V and 0 bases at J, leaving 19 bases unmatched. Germline V gene sequence: CDR1 SGHDN, CDR2 FVKESK. CDR3 sequence (DNA): TGTGCCAGCAGCCTACGTAGTGGGGGACAGGGACCCCGAGCCTCCTACGAGCAGTACTTC. It yields the protein CASSLRSGGQGPRASYEQYF.

The rearrangement uses TRBV6-1 and TRBJ2-7; possibly TRBD1 for D (6 bases). Trimming removed 7 bases from V and 2 bases from J, with 15 bases in between. The CDR3 runs to 14 residues. From germline, CDR1 is MNHNS and CDR2 SASEGT. CDR3 amino acids: CASNPQTGTYEQYF. The CDR3, as DNA: TGTGCCAGCAACCCTCAGACAGGTACCTACGAGCAGTACTTC.

CDR3 loop: CASSWTGEYYGYTF. Here the CDR3 DNA reads TGTGCCAGCAGTTGGACAGGGGAGTACTATGGCTACACCTTC. The chain has TRBV6-1 and TRBJ1-2; TRBD1 agrees at 9 bases. The CDR3 totals 14 residues. In germline, CDR1 is MNHNS, CDR2 SASEGT. Trimming removed 5 bases from V and 3 bases from J; junction bases left unmatched: 4.

This chain connects TRBV19 to TRBJ1-2; possible D gene TRBD1, 6 bases. Germline loops: CDR1 LNHDA, CDR2 SQIVND (reference sequence). The CDR3 has 14 residues. Trimming stripped 5 bases from V and 4 bases from J, with 14 bases between. The CDR3 DNA is TGTGCCAGTAGTTCCCAGAGGACAGCCTATGGCTACACCTTC. This translates into CASSSQRTAYGYTF.

This clone was seen a few times. The rearrangement uses TRBV30 and TRBJ1-1; 7 bases are a match to TRBD1. Germline CDR1 reads GTSNPN; CDR2 reads SVGIG (reference sequence). The CDR3 length is 14 residues. With 4 bases clipped from V and 1 base from J, the junction kept 6 bases outside the gene matches. CDR3 amino acids: CAWTRGLRNTEAFF. Written as DNA, the CDR3 is TGTGCCTGGACTAGGGGGCTAAGGAACACTGAAGCTTTCTTT.

The CDR3 DNA follows: TGTGCCAGCACAGGGGACATGAACACTGAAGCTTTCTTT. Residues: CASTGDMNTEAFF. The V call is TRBV6-6, the J call TRBJ1-1; possible D gene TRBD1, 6 bases. Germline loops: CDR1 MNHNY, CDR2 SVGAGI (reference sequence). The CDR3 loop spans 13 amino acids. Trimming took 7 bases from V and 0 from J, leaving 9 bases between them.

Written as DNA, the CDR3 is TGTGCCAGCAGCCACAGGACACAATACGAGCAGTACTTC. Amino acids: CASSHRTQYEQYF. The rearrangement links TRBV7-3 to TRBJ2-7; D possibly corresponds to TRBD1 (5 bases). CDR1 is SGHTA and CDR2 is FQGTGA in the germline V gene. This CDR3 spans 13 amino acids. V lost 5 bases and J lost 4, with 12 bases in between. The full variable domain, in which reference TRBV7-3 and TRBJ2-7 provide the parts outside the CDR3, is GAGVSQTPSNKVTEKGKYVELRCDPISGHTALYWYRQSLGQGPEFLIYFQGTGAADDSGLPNDRFFAVRPEGSVSTLKIQRTERGDSAVYLCASSHRTQYEQYFGPGTRLTVT.

The CDR3 spells CASEAGFLDEQYF. Here the CDR3 DNA reads TGTGCCTCCGAGGCAGGGTTTCTCGACGAGCAGTACTTC. The chain links TRBV7-8 to TRBJ2-7, with D possibly being TRBD1 (5 bases). The CDR3 has 13 residues. V was pared by 11 bases and J by 5 bases, with 19 bases between. The V gene's germline CDR1 is SGHVS and CDR2 FQNEAQ.

V gene TRBV6-1 combines with J gene TRBJ1-3; 9 nucleotides match TRBD1. J was trimmed by 6 bases and V by 4 bases; bases with no gene match: 10. Germline V CDR1 and CDR2: MNHNS, SASEGT. This CDR3 spans 16 amino acids. CDR3 bases: TGTGCCAGCAGTGGAACGAGACAGGGGGTGACAAACACCATATATTTT. Translated, it gives CASSGTRQGVTNTIYF.

This chain links TRBV2 with TRBJ1-2, with D unclear. Trimming shortened V by 2 bases and J by 6 bases, and 16 bases separated the two germline ends. The CDR3 is made up of 15 amino acids. From germline, CDR1 is SNHLY and CDR2 FYNNEI. The CDR3 coding sequence is TGTGCCAGCAGTGAAAGTAGGTCAGCGTTCGATGGCTACACCTTC. Its translation is CASSESRSAFDGYTF.